The source of this TCR beta chain is a study of T-cell memory formation after mild COVID-19. In the study overall: TCR clusters showed largely donor specificity.

The study, taken as a whole, reports: Shrinking CD4+ clones were chiefly CM and EM; CD8+ ones were chiefly EMRA. A balance of CD4 and CD8 characterized clones contracting day 15 to 85, whereas later expanders leaned CD4+.

The V gene end was trimmed by 6 bases and the J gene end by 0 bases; junction bases not matched to a gene: 9. The CDR3 is 18 amino acids. Germline CDR1 LNHDA, CDR2 SQIVND (reference sequence). Comment on this clonotype: What it recognizes is unknown.

TCR alpha and TCR beta cDNA libraries carrying sample barcodes and UMIs came from 5'RACE with constant-segment primers. TCRdb itself ran the 5' RACE reads through MiXCR, one entry per CDR3 protein. The sample includes about 470,000 distinct CDR3 sequences, roughly 18% of them seen just once. The receptor was derived from an adult woman who had mild COVID-19 (a few samples of this study predate the infection). Cell type and time point are not known. The chain joins TRBV19 to TRBJ2-6; 9 bases line up with TRBD1. Sample: PBMCs or a T cell subset sorted from them (not recorded which). The chain's CDR3 is CASSGTGRPYSGANVLTF. In DNA, the CDR3 is TGTGCCAGTAGCGGGACAGGGAGGCCGTACTCTGGGGCCAACGTCCTGACTTTC.